The 16 T cell receptor beta chains presented below share a single source sample, sequenced in a study of shared clonotypes between healthy human individuals. Repertoires were generated with immunoSEQ multiplex PCR, while TCRdb's copy carries only in-frame clones and drops some. The sample includes 2 million or so clones, about 95% of them seen just once. Positive CCR7 selection of CD45RO-negative cells yielded the naive CD8 cells, and terminally differentiated effector memory CD45RA+ cells were excluded. The sample comprised naive CD8+ T cells sorted from blood. These receptors came from a man younger than 35 in good health.

A remark on this clone: This CDR3 is also generated by other DNA sequences in the sample. The gene calls are TRBV14 and TRBJ2-7, with D possibly being TRBD1 or TRBD2 (5 bases each). CDR1 is SGHDN and CDR2 is FVKESK in the germline V gene. The length of the CDR3 is 12 residues. Trimming cost V 4 bases and J 5 bases, with 9 bases left between them. The CDR3 loop reads CASSPTGHEQYF. The CDR3 nucleotides are TGTGCCAGCAGCCCCACGGGGCACGAGCAGTACTTC.

V gene TRBV10-3 combines with J gene TRBJ2-7; D might be TRBD1 (6 bases). V gave up 4 bases and J gave up 1 base, with 14 bases separating them. The CDR3 runs to 15 residues. Per the germline V gene, CDR1 is ENHRY and CDR2 is SYGVKD. CDR3 region: CAISGWTASSYEQYF. The CDR3 DNA follows: TGTGCCATCAGTGGGTGGACAGCCTCTTCCTACGAGCAGTACTTC.

Of note for this clone: Other nucleotide sequences from this sample produce the same CDR3. V is TRBV7-9 and J is TRBJ2-7; maybe TRBD2 (5 bases). Deletions cut 3 bases from V and 1 base from J, with 7 bases between. The V gene's germline CDR1 is SEHNR and CDR2 FQNEAQ (reference sequence). This CDR3 has 13 residues. The CDR3, as DNA: TGTGCCAGCAGCTTTAGCGAGTCCTACGAGCAGTACTTC. Translation: CASSFSESYEQYF.

J is TRBJ2-3 and V is TRBV5-1; D is possibly TRBD1 (6 bases). Germline assignment: CDR1 SGHRS and CDR2 YFSETQ. Trimming stripped 0 bases from V and 5 bases from J, with 10 bases between. The CDR3 is made up of 14 amino acids. This CDR3 is CASSLDRALDTQYF. The CDR3 region has the DNA TGCGCCAGCAGCTTGGACAGGGCTTTAGATACGCAGTATTTT. The full variable domain, in which reference TRBV5-1 and TRBJ2-3 provide the parts outside the CDR3, is KAGVTQTPRYLIKTRGQQVTLSCSPISGHRSVSWYQQTPGQGLQFLFEYFSETQRNKGNFPGRFSGRQFSNSRSEMNVSTLELGDSALYLCASSLDRALDTQYFGPGTRLTVL.

The chain has TRBV2 and TRBJ2-1; D unresolved. CDR3 length: 15 amino acids. In germline, CDR1 is SNHLY, CDR2 FYNNEI. V shed 4 bases and J shed 5 bases, with 15 bases lying between them. CDR3 bases: TGTGCCAGCAGTGTGGTCCCGGCACAAAACAATGAGCAGTTCTTC. Protein: CASSVVPAQNNEQFF.

The chain employs TRBV27 and TRBJ2-1; no reliable D call. Between the trimmed V and J ends, which lost 6 bases and 8 bases, there was a span of 17 bases. The CDR3 is 14 residues long. Germline V gives CDR1 MNHEY, CDR2 SMNVEV (reference sequence). The CDR3 DNA is TGTGCCAGCAGCCTAAAAGGCCGCGCCTATGAGCAGTTCTTC. As protein: CASSLKGRAYEQFF.

This clone was picked up one time. The chain employs TRBV21-1 and TRBJ1-2. TRBV21-1 is marked as a pseudogene. CDR3 size: 15 residues. CDR3 coding DNA: TGTGCCAGCAGCTTTGTTTTGAGGCAGTTCTATGGCTACACCTTC. This gives the protein CASSFVLRQFYGYTF.

Points on this clone: Other DNA sequences in the sample encode the same CDR3. The chain carries TRBV9 and TRBJ2-7; a weak D match, TRBD2 (6 bases). This CDR3 has 13 residues. The V gene lost 2 bases and the J gene lost 5 bases, with 11 bases spanning the gap. Germline-derived CDR1 and CDR2 are SGDLS and YYNGEE. CDR3 loop: CASSVEGGDEQYF. The CDR3 DNA reads TGTGCCAGCAGCGTGGAGGGCGGCGACGAGCAGTACTTC.

This clone was seen once. The chain joins TRBV7-9 to TRBJ2-3, with 10 bases that match TRBD1. Germline trimming cut 1 base from V and 5 bases from J; bases unmatched to any gene: 6. The CDR3 totals 16 residues. Germline V gene sequence: CDR1 SEHNR, CDR2 FQNEAQ (reference sequence). The CDR3 reads CASSLEETGGGDTQYF. Written as DNA, the CDR3 is TGTGCCAGCAGCTTAGAAGAGACAGGGGGCGGAGATACGCAGTATTTT.

The genes are TRBV28 and TRBJ2-1; possibly TRBD1 or TRBD2 for D (5 bases each). In germline, CDR1 is MDHEN, CDR2 SYDVKM. Deletions cut 3 bases from V and 0 bases from J, with 18 bases between. The CDR3 has 18 residues. For the CDR3, the DNA is TGTGCCAGCAGTTTTCCTTCTCGAGGGGAGAGCTCCTACAATGAGCAGTTCTTC. Translation: CASSFPSRGESSYNEQFF.

The rearrangement joins TRBV7-6 to TRBJ2-1; 7 bases agree with TRBD2. The CDR3 is 20 residues long. Trimming at V came to 4 bases and at J to 0 bases, leaving 18 bases not matched to a gene. The germline V gene has CDR1 SGHVS and CDR2 FNYEAQ. CDR3 in amino acids: CASSSSAPSGQLGSYNEQFF. The CDR3 coding sequence is TGTGCCAGCAGCTCTAGTGCCCCTAGCGGCCAATTAGGCTCCTACAATGAGCAGTTCTTC.

This sequence joins TRBV9 and TRBJ2-3, with TRBD2 matching over 8 bases. The V gene end was trimmed by 4 bases and the J gene end by 4 bases; junction bases not matched to a gene: 11. Germline loops: CDR1 SGDLS, CDR2 YYNGEE. This CDR3 has 16 residues. The CDR3 sequence: CASSKSGLVFPDTQYF. Written as DNA, the CDR3 is TGTGCCAGCAGCAAATCGGGACTAGTTTTCCCAGATACGCAGTATTTT.

The V and J genes are TRBV6-5 and TRBJ2-7, with D possibly being TRBD2 (6 bases). Germline CDR1 and CDR2: MNHEY and SVGAGI. The V end was cut by 8 bases, the J end by 3 bases, with 14 bases between. The CDR3 is 13 amino acids. CDR3 nucleotide sequence: TGTGCCAGCGGCACGATGGGAGGCTACGAGCAGTACTTC. The encoded protein is CASGTMGGYEQYF.

The J gene is TRBJ2-7, the V gene TRBV11-1; D gene ambiguous. V dropped 5 bases and J dropped 6 bases, with 8 bases sitting between them. Germline V gene data show CDR1 as SGHAT and CDR2 as FQDESV (reference sequence). The CDR3 loop spans 11 amino acids. CDR3 bases: TGTGCCAGCAGCCCTTCTGTCGAGCAGTACTTC. It specifies CASSPSVEQYF. The variable domain in full, completed from reference TRBV11-1 and TRBJ2-7, reads EAEVAQSPRYKITEKSQAVAFWCDPISGHATLYWYRQILGQGPELLVQFQDESVVDDSQLPKDRFSAERLKGVDSTLKIQPAELGDSAMYLCASSPSVEQYFGPGTRLTVT.

V is TRBV28 and J is TRBJ1-5; 9 nucleotides line up with TRBD1. The trim removed 3 bases at V and 4 bases at J, leaving 4 bases unmatched. The CDR3 runs to 15 residues. CDR1 and CDR2 from the germline V gene are MDHEN and SYDVKM. The CDR3 sequence: CASSFETGGNQPQHF. Written as DNA, the CDR3 is TGTGCCAGCAGTTTTGAGACAGGGGGGAATCAGCCCCAGCATTTT. Looking up the rest from reference TRBV28 and TRBJ1-5 gives the full variable domain: DVKVTQSSRYLVKRTGEKVFLECVQDMDHENMFWYRQDPGLGLRLIYFSYDVKMKEKGDIPEGYSVSREKKERFSLILESASTNQTSMYLCASSFETGGNQPQHFGDGTRLSIL.

This CDR3 is CASSQASGNTIYF. Written as DNA, the CDR3 is TGTGCCAGCAGCCAGGCCTCTGGAAACACCATATATTTT. V gene TRBV6-7 combines with J gene TRBJ1-3; D unclear. TRBV6-7 counts as an open reading frame of uncertain function. V was cut by 6 bases and J by 0 bases, with 6 bases left in between. The CDR3 has 13 residues.